The clone carrying this T cell receptor (beta chain) was detected only once. The CDR3 contains 14 residues. Treatment denoted: preoperative locoregional IRX-2 cytokine immunotherapy. Samples came from a phase Ib trial of preoperative locoregional IRX-2 cytokine immunotherapy. The entry originates in a study of preoperative IRX-2 immunotherapy in early breast cancer. Here immunoSEQ multiplex PCR was the method, and the copy in TCRdb shows in-frame clones only, minus some. The table includes tens of thousands of clones, around four fifths detected once. This receptor was obtained from a human donor with breast cancer. The V gene is TRBV1, the J gene TRBJ1-2. TRBV1 is tagged as a pseudogene. The material was lymph node tissue, obtained after IRX-2 immunotherapy. This chain's CDR3 is CASSLERRNGGYTF. As DNA, the CDR3 is TGCGCCAGCAGCCTAGAGAGGCGGAATGGGGGCTACACCTTC.